Listed below are T cell receptor beta chains from one sample, sequenced in a study of metastatic and nonmetastatic thyroid tumors. MiXCR re-clonotyped the PCR reads for TCRdb. The sample yields approximately 5,400 clones, about 33% seen once. The sequenced sample consisted of adjacent normal tissue. The source is a female donor with papillary thyroid cancer or a benign thyroid nodule (not recorded which). Some clones in this sample may be carry-over from other donors' samples. Both conserved end residues are part of each CDR3. The D gene is left open where the match is weak. Only part of the rows carry a size: once, few, many, or a class if the clone is expanded.

CDR3,DNA,J,size,V,D
CASSQGLVGEQYF,TGTGCCAGCAGCCAAGGTCTGGTGGGCGAGCAGTACTTC,TRBJ2-7,.,TRBV3-1,.
CASYPGHLGSPLHF,TGTGCCTCTTACCCCGGACATCTTGGATCACCCCTACACTTT,TRBJ1-6,.,TRBV28,.
CATPDPGDNTGELFF,TGTGCCACCCCAGACCCGGGGGACAACACCGGGGAGCTGTTTTTT,TRBJ2-2,.,TRBV6-1,.
CASSWDRGAEQYF,TGTGCCAGTAGTTGGGACAGGGGGGCCGAGCAGTACTTC,TRBJ2-7,few,TRBV19,TRBD1
CASSGGAWVTDTQYF,TGTGCCAGCAGCGGGGGGGCATGGGTTACAGATACGCAGTATTTT,TRBJ2-3,once,TRBV11-2,.
CASSLLSGKDTEAFF,TGTGCCAGCAGCTTGTTATCAGGGAAGGACACTGAAGCTTTCTTT,TRBJ1-1,.,TRBV7-9,.
CASSERGFYGYTF,TGTGCCAGCAGTGAAAGGGGTTTCTATGGCTACACCTTC,TRBJ1-2,once,TRBV7-2,.
CASSGQEDNTGELFF,TGTGCCAGCAGTGGACAGGAAGACAACACCGGGGAGCTGTTTTTT,TRBJ2-2,few,TRBV2,.
CASSLNVAGPGYYNEQFF,TGTGCCAGCAGCTTAAATGTAGCGGGCCCAGGGTACTACAATGAGCAGTTCTTC,TRBJ2-1,.,TRBV7-3,TRBD2
CASSLWGSEETQYF,TGTGCCAGCAGTTTATGGGGTAGCGAAGAGACCCAGTACTTC,TRBJ2-5,large,TRBV27,.
CASRGGGTGNTIYF,TGTGCCAGCAGAGGGGGGGGGACTGGAAACACCATATATTTT,TRBJ1-3,.,TRBV12-3/TRBV12-4,.
CSASLGDQPQHF,TGCAGTGCTAGTCTGGGGGATCAGCCCCAGCATTTT,TRBJ1-5,few,TRBV20-1,.
CSARPGGFGQPQHF,TGCAGTGCTAGACCAGGGGGATTTGGGCAGCCCCAGCATTTT,TRBJ1-5,.,TRBV20-1,TRBD1
CASSLGAGGTGELFF,TGTGCCAGCAGTTTAGGCGCGGGAGGGACCGGGGAGCTGTTTTTT,TRBJ2-2,.,TRBV11-2,TRBD2
CASSDSRANYGYTF,TGTGCCAGCAGTGATTCCCGGGCAAACTATGGCTACACCTTC,TRBJ1-2,few,TRBV6-1,.
CASSYSRGLGGNYGYTF,TGTGCCAGCAGTTACTCGAGAGGCCTAGGAGGGAACTATGGCTACACCTTC,TRBJ1-2,.,TRBV6-5,.
CASSSVGQPRNTEAFF,TGTGCCAGCAGCTCCGTCGGACAGCCAAGGAACACTGAAGCTTTCTTT,TRBJ1-1,many,TRBV3-1,.
CASSTPPGLPKEQYF,TGTGCCAGCAGTACGCCGCCAGGGCTCCCAAAGGAGCAGTACTTC,TRBJ2-7,.,TRBV28,.
CASSRDGLRAGELFF,TGTGCCAGCAGCAGAGATGGGCTCAGAGCGGGTGAGCTGTTTTTT,TRBJ2-2,.,TRBV7-2,.
CASSPTGGEQYF,TGTGCCAGCAGCCCTACAGGGGGCGAGCAGTACTTC,TRBJ2-7,few,TRBV7-6,TRBD1
CASSLGLTNTEAFF,TGTGCCAGCAGTTTGGGCCTTACGAACACTGAAGCTTTCTTT,TRBJ1-1,few,TRBV28,.
CASSLGGVGAFF,TGTGCCAGCAGCTTAGGGGGAGTGGGGGCTTTCTTT,TRBJ1-1,.,TRBV11-1,.
CSARDRRFYGYTF,TGCAGTGCCAGGGACAGGAGATTCTATGGCTACACCTTC,TRBJ1-2,.,TRBV20-1,TRBD1
CASRGKGQGSYEQYF,TGTGCCAGCAGAGGAAAGGGACAGGGGAGCTACGAGCAGTACTTC,TRBJ2-7,few,TRBV6-1,TRBD1
CASSFGGLRRTQYF,TGTGCCAGCAGTTTCGGGGGACTAAGGCGTACGCAGTATTTT,TRBJ2-3,.,TRBV27,TRBD2
CASSLAISGSTIYF,TGTGCCAGCAGCTTGGCTATCTCTGGAAGCACCATATATTTT,TRBJ1-3,.,TRBV5-6,.
CASSSAGVDPYEQYF,TGTGCCAGCAGTTCAGCGGGGGTTGACCCCTACGAGCAGTACTTC,TRBJ2-7,few,TRBV27,TRBD2
CASSPTRGDTEAFF,TGTGCCAGCAGCCCTACCCGGGGTGACACTGAAGCTTTCTTT,TRBJ1-1,.,TRBV14,.
CASSPRRGLEGTGELFF,TGTGCCAGCAGCCCCAGGCGGGGGTTAGAGGGCACCGGGGAGCTGTTTTTT,TRBJ2-2,few,TRBV6-2/TRBV6-3,TRBD2
CASSIANRPDQPQHF,TGTGCCAGTAGTATAGCGAACCGCCCAGATCAGCCCCAGCATTTT,TRBJ1-5,.,TRBV19,.
CASSQAPAGTGEFQPQHF,TGCGCCAGCAGCCAAGCCCCAGCCGGGACAGGGGAATTTCAGCCCCAGCATTTT,TRBJ1-5,.,TRBV4-3,TRBD1
CASSATGTSGNTIYF,TGTGCCAGCAGCGCTACCGGGACCTCTGGAAACACCATATATTTT,TRBJ1-3,.,TRBV6-1,.
CASSLAIEGELFF,TGTGCCAGCAGCTTAGCGATCGAGGGGGAGCTGTTTTTT,TRBJ2-2,.,TRBV7-2,.
CASSPSVQGGYGYTF,TGTGCCAGCAGCCCCTCAGTACAGGGCGGTTATGGCTACACCTTC,TRBJ1-2,.,TRBV11-2,.
CSAWDVYSYDHYF,TGCAGCGCGTGGGACGTCTACTCCTACGATCATTACTTC,TRBJ2-7,.,TRBV20-1,.
CATSDGDRMHEKLFF,TGTGCCACCAGTGATGGGGACAGAATGCATGAAAAACTGTTTTTT,TRBJ1-4,medium-sized,TRBV24-1,TRBD1
CASSEGAHRASEQYF,TGTGCCAGCAGTGAGGGGGCCCACAGGGCTAGCGAGCAGTACTTC,TRBJ2-7,large,TRBV27,TRBD1
CASSQGTGRDNQPQHF,TGTGCCAGCAGCCAGGGGACAGGGAGGGACAATCAGCCCCAGCATTTT,TRBJ1-5,.,TRBV7-8,TRBD1
CASSLSSGSYEQYF,TGTGCCAGCAGCCTGAGTAGCGGAAGCTACGAGCAGTACTTC,TRBJ2-7,many,TRBV3-1,.
CASSFVGGEQYF,TGTGCCAGCAGCTTCGTGGGGGGCGAGCAGTACTTC,TRBJ2-7,.,TRBV7-6,.
CASSLKGTGFKLNTEAFF,TGCGCCAGCAGCCTCAAAGGCACAGGCTTTAAATTGAACACTGAAGCTTTCTTT,TRBJ1-1,.,TRBV5-1,.
CSARNSGLQYF,TGCAGTGCTAGAAATTCAGGACTACAGTACTTC,TRBJ2-5,.,TRBV20-1,.
CASTLGGGEQFF,TGTGCCAGTACCCTGGGGGGGGGTGAGCAGTTCTTC,TRBJ2-1,.,TRBV19,TRBD2
CASSVDRGYTGELFF,TGTGCCAGTAGTGTTGACAGGGGGTACACCGGGGAGCTGTTTTTT,TRBJ2-2,.,TRBV19,TRBD1
CATSDLMQSYGYTF,TGTGCCACCAGTGATTTGATGCAGAGCTATGGCTACACCTTC,TRBJ1-2,large,TRBV24-1,.
CASTGGIGNTIYF,TGTGCCAGCACGGGGGGGATCGGAAACACCATATATTTT,TRBJ1-3,few,TRBV28,.
CASSQDIPGRGDNSPLHF,TGTGCCAGCAGCCAAGATATTCCGGGCAGGGGGGATAATTCACCCCTCCACTTT,TRBJ1-6,once,TRBV3-1,TRBD1
CASSLKNRQGETQYF,TGTGCCAGCAGTTTAAAAAATAGGCAGGGGGAGACCCAGTACTTC,TRBJ2-5,few,TRBV27,.
CASSPSIGAGLASYEQYF,TGTGCCAGCAGTCCGTCAATCGGGGCGGGACTAGCCTCCTACGAGCAGTACTTC,TRBJ2-7,.,TRBV28,TRBD2
CASSPDRGLGGYTF,TGTGCCAGCAGTCCCGACAGGGGTCTAGGTGGCTACACCTTC,TRBJ1-2,.,TRBV28,TRBD1
CSARDIGTSYEQYF,TGCAGTGCTAGAGATATAGGTACTTCCTACGAGCAGTACTTC,TRBJ2-7,.,TRBV20-1,.
CASSSRHGYTF,TGTGCCAGCAGTTCCCGCCATGGCTACACCTTC,TRBJ1-2,few,TRBV12-3/TRBV12-4,.
CASSSGTGPNYGYTF,TGCGCCAGCAGCTCCGGGACAGGCCCGAACTATGGCTACACCTTC,TRBJ1-2,.,TRBV5-1,TRBD1
CASPPMGRTDTQYF,TGTGCCAGCCCCCCTATGGGGAGGACAGATACGCAGTATTTT,TRBJ2-3,.,TRBV18,.
CASSLDSGLTGTDTQYF,TGTGCCAGCAGCTTGGACTCGGGGCTCACTGGCACAGATACGCAGTATTTT,TRBJ2-3,medium-sized,TRBV5-6,.
CASSLTNYEQYF,TGTGCCAGCAGTCTTACCAACTACGAGCAGTACTTC,TRBJ2-7,.,TRBV11-1,.
CASRIWGEQYF,TGTGCCAGCAGAATTTGGGGCGAGCAGTACTTC,TRBJ2-7,many,TRBV7-3,.